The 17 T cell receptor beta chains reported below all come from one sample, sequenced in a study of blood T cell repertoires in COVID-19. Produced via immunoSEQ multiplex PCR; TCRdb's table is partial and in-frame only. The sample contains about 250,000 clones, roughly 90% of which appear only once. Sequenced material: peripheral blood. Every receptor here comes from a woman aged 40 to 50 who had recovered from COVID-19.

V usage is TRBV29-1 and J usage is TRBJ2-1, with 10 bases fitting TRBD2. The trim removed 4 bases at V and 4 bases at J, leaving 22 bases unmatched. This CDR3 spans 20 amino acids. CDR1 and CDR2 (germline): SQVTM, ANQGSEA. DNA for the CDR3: TGCAGCGTTGCAAGACCCGAAGGATCTCGATCTAGCGGGAGTTACAATGAGCAGTTCTTC. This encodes CSVARPEGSRSSGSYNEQFF.

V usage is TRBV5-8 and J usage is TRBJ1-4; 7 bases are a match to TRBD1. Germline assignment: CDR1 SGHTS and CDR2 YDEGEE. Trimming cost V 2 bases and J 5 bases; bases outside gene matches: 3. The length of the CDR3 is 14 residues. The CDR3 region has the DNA TGTGCCAGCAGCTTACAGGGGCCGAATGAAAAACTGTTTTTT. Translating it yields CASSLQGPNEKLFF.

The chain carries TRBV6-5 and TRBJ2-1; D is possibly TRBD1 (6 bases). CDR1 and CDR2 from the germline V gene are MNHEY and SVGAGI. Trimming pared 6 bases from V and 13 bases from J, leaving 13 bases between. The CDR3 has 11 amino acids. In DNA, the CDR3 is TGTGCCAGCAGATCTGGACAGAGTCAGTTCTTC. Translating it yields CASRSGQSQFF.

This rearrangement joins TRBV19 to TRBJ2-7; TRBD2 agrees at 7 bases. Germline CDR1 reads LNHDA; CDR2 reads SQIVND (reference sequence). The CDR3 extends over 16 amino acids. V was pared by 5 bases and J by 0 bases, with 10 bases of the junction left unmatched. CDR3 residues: CASSARLADSSYEQYF. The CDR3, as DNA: TGTGCCAGTAGTGCCCGACTAGCTGACAGCTCCTACGAGCAGTACTTC.

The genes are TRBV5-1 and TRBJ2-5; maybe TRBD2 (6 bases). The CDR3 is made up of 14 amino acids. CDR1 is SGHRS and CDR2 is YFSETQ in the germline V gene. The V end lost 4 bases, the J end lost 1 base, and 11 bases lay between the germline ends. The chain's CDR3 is CASSVRAGQETQYF. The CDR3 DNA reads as TGCGCCAGCAGCGTACGAGCGGGCCAAGAGACCCAGTACTTC. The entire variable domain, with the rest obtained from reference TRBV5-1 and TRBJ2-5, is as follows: KAGVTQTPRYLIKTRGQQVTLSCSPISGHRSVSWYQQTPGQGLQFLFEYFSETQRNKGNFPGRFSGRQFSNSRSEMNVSTLELGDSALYLCASSVRAGQETQYFGPGTRLLVL.

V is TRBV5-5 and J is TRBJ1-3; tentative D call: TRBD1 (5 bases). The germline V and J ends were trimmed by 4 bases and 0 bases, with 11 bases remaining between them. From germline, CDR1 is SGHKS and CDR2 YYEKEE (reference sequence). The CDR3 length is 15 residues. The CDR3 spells CASSTDRTSGNTIYF. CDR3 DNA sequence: TGTGCCAGCAGCACTGACAGAACCTCTGGAAACACCATATATTTT.

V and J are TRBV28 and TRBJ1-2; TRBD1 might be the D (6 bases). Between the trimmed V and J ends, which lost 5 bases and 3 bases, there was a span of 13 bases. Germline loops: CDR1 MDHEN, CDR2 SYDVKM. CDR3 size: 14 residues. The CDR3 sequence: CASSPSPGDYGYTF. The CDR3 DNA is TGTGCCAGCAGTCCTTCCCCAGGGGACTATGGCTACACCTTC.

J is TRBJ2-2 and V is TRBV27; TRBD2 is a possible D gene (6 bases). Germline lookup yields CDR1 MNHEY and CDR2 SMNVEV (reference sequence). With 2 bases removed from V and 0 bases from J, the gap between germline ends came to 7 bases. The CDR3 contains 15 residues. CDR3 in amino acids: CASSLTGANTGELFF. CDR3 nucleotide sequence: TGTGCCAGCAGTTTAACGGGAGCGAACACCGGGGAGCTGTTTTTT.

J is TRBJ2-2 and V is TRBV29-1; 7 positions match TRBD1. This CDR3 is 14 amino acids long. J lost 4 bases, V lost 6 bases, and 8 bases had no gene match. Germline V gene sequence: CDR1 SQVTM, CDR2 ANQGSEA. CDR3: CSVQGEGATGELFF. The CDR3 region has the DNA TGCAGCGTGCAGGGCGAGGGGGCCACCGGGGAGCTGTTTTTT.

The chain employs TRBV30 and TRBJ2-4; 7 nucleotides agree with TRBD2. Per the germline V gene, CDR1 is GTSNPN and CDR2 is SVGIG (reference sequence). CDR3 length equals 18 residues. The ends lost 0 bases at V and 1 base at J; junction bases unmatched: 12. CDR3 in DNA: TGTGCCTGGAGTGTCCCTAGCGGTGGCCTCTTGGCCAAAAACATTCAGTACTTC. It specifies CAWSVPSGGLLAKNIQYF.

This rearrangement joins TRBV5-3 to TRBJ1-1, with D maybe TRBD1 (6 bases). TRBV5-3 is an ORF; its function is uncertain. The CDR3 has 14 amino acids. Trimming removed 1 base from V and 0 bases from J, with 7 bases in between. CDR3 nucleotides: TGTGCCAGAAGCTTGAGGGGGATGAACACTGAAGCTTTCTTT. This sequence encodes CARSLRGMNTEAFF.

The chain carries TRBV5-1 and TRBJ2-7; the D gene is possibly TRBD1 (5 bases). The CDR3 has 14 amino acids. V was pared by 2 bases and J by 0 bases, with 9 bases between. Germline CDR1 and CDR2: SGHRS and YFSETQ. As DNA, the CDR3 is TGCGCCAGCAGCTTACAGGTGTCCTCCTACGAGCAGTACTTC. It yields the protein CASSLQVSSYEQYF.

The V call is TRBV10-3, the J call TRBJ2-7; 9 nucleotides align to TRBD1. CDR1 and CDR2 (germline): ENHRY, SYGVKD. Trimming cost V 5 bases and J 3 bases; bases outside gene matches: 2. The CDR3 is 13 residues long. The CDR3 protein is CAISRGQGYEQYF. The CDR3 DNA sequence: TGTGCCATCAGTAGGGGACAGGGCTACGAGCAGTACTTC.

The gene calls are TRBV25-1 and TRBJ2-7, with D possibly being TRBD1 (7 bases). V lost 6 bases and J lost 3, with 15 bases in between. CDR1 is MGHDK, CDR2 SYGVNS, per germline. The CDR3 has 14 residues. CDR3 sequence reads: CASSGGQKLYEQYF. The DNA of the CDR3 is TGTGCCAGCAGCGGGGGACAGAAACTCTACGAGCAGTACTTC.

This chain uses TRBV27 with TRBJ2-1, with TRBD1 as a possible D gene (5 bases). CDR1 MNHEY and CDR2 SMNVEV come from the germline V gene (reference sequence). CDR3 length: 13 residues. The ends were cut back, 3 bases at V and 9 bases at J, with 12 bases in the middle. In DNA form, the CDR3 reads TGTGCCAGCAGTTTCCCGACAGCTACTGAGCAGTTCTTC. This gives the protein CASSFPTATEQFF.

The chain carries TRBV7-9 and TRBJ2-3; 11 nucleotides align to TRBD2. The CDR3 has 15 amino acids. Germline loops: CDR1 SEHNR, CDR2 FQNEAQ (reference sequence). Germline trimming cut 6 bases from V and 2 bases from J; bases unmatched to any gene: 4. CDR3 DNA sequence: TGTGCCAGCAGACCGGGACTAGCGGCCACAGATACGCAGTATTTT. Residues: CASRPGLAATDTQYF.

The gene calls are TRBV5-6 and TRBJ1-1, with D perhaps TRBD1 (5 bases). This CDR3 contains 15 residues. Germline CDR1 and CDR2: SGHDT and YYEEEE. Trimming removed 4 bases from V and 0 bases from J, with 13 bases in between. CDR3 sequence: CASSGGLRMNTEAFF. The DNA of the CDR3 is TGTGCCAGCAGCGGGGGACTGCGGATGAACACTGAAGCTTTCTTT. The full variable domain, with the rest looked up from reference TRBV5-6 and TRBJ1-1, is DAGVTQSPTHLIKTRGQQVTLRCSPKSGHDTVSWYQQALGQGPQFIFQYYEEEERQRGNFPDRFSGHQFPNYSSELNVNALLLGDSALYLCASSGGLRMNTEAFFGQGTRLTVV.